Detailed here is one T cell receptor (beta chain). Clones were read by immunoSEQ multiplex PCR, and TCRdb kept only the in-frame ones, dropping some. In the table there are a few hundred thousand clones, 80% to 90% of which are singletons. These data belong to a study of blood T cell repertoires in COVID-19. As for the study in general: T cells, B-cell-depleted T cells, or PBMCs provided the cDNA or gDNA that served as material.

This receptor was taken from a young man who had recovered from COVID-19. What was sequenced was PBMCs or T cells enriched from blood (not recorded which).

In nucleotides, the CDR3 is TGTGCCAGCAGCTCACCAACGCGGGGGAACACTGAAGCTTTCTTT. This encodes CASSSPTRGNTEAFF. The J gene is TRBJ1-1, the V gene TRBV7-2; D unclear. The V and J ends lost 4 bases and 1 base respectively, with 13 bases between them. Germline CDR1 reads SGHTA; CDR2 reads FQGNSA. This CDR3 region has 15 residues.